This T cell receptor (beta chain) was recovered during a study of cytomegalovirus exposure and HLA in healthy donors (dated by TCRdb to about 2017). Describing the broader study: An earlier analysis of several hundred of the donors reported 276 Gb of sequence data and 117 million unique TCR beta sequences obtained from some 200 million T cells. Approximately 300 gigabases of sequencing data and some 85 million unique TCR sequences were included in an early release covering about 700 HLA-typed donors. The genetic ancestry cluster associated with self-reported Caucasian donors included 81% of the 398 genotyped donors. The study aimed to test whether signatures of past pathogen exposure could be identified by cataloging public T cell receptors. The study used immunosequencing to profile the T cell repertoires of around 600 subjects and linked those repertoires to cytomegalovirus serostatus. Along with the 666-subject first cohort, a separate validation cohort of over a hundred different subjects was used. To predict cytomegalovirus infection status, the study brought together high-throughput TCR immunosequencing, statistical association of individual TCRs with disease status, and machine learning. A later analysis re-examined previously published TCR beta repertoires from just over 650 donors and added high-resolution HLA genotyping to investigate patterns of TCR occurrence. Rather than drawing on any new phenotypic data, the later analysis identified candidate immune exposures from TCR beta sequences and the way those sequences occurred across donors. In an earlier analysis of over 550 of the donors, high-throughput TCR beta sequencing was used to judge whether each TCR beta V gene segment behaved as functional or pseudogenic. Donor age, sex, ethnicity and CMV serostatus were compiled alongside the repertoire data. In a later genetic analysis, genome-wide SNP genotypes for about 55% of the roughly 670 donors were used, and that subset was treated as a discovery cohort. Every discovery cohort repertoire had been produced on one sequencing platform. Class I and class II HLA loci were covered by the typing at four-digit resolution. Typing coverage varied by locus: roughly 629-630 donors for A, B, C, DRB1 and DQB1; more than 500 for DQA1; over 600 for DPA1; about 450 for DPB1. Several DR-DQ haplotypes were handled as single units for association and clustering because linkage in the cohort was strong. Across 398 genotyped donors of the cohort, an average of roughly 250,000 unique TCR beta nucleotide sequences per donor were sequenced, and approximately 17% of those sequences were non-productive.

Results the study describes overall, beyond this receptor: Linkage disequilibrium might explain the correlated functional status among segregating V segments, but an unknown experimental factor could not be ruled out. In a later genetic analysis, fewer N-insertions in productive TCRs were reported among donors in an Asian-associated ancestry cluster than the approximately 630-donor mean. The 87-base-pair reads could not distinguish some IMGT-functional V segments, including TRBV6-2 and TRBV6-3, so those segments were excluded. Roughly uniform sequencing depth across donors was assumed in presence/absence analyses, although this assumption may not hold. A later analysis found that TCR association rates varied across HLA loci, with DRB1 alleles showing the most associated TCRs and HLA-C alleles the fewest. An association between a missense DCLRE1C variant and V-gene and J-gene trimming of TCR beta chains was found in a later genetic analysis and replicated in an independent cohort. Because HLA typing was missing for some donors at each locus, association tests included only the typed subset. Only TCR beta chains were sequenced in this cohort, and the absence of alpha or paired-chain data limited detectable features. The authors suggested that the approach could potentially be extended to other disease states and immunological phenotypes. A later analysis found that most CMV-associated TCR beta chains appeared HLA-restricted, with HLA associations seemingly driven largely by CMV exposure. Most TCR sequences were seen in very few donors, while some public TCRs were found in many individuals. A group of highly shared sequence variants was considered likely to be a technical artifact of the sequencing pipeline. Strong co-occurrence of HLA alleles, especially DR and DQ, made assigning TCR associations to individual alleles difficult. A few of the identified cytomegalovirus-associated TCR beta chains were confirmed in vitro to be specific for cytomegalovirus antigens. For the cohort, immune exposure information was limited to CMV serostatus. The classifier was reported to diagnose cytomegalovirus status with high specificity and sensitivity in both the original and validation cohorts. A later analysis found that HLA-associated TCR beta chains were more clonally expanded and had lower generation probabilities than equally common non-associated chains. At a false discovery rate of 0.05, a later analysis linked 16,000 or so TCR beta sequences to specific HLA alleles. The earlier analysis of some 560 of the donors excluded seventeen rarely observed V segments, including chromosome 9 orphons, because counts were too low. The study listed 150 to 200 TCR beta chains as associated with cytomegalovirus. A further reported finding was that TCR beta sequences accurately predicted the HLA-A and HLA-B alleles for most subjects in the first cohort. An earlier analysis of around 540 of the donors showed that most TCR beta V segments appeared in productive rearrangements either about 87% or about 30% of the time, which broadly matched IMGT annotations. Several of the top co-occurrence clusters appeared to be linked to parvovirus B19, influenza, CMV and Epstein-Barr virus, according to a later analysis.

Library construction relied on the immunoSEQ multiplex PCR assay. A mixture of 60 forward primers for TCR Vbeta segments and 13 reverse primers for TCR Jbeta segments was used in the multiplex PCR. The CDR3 region of rearranged TCR beta genes was amplified from genomic DNA with a multiplex PCR assay. The amplified TCR beta libraries were sequenced on the Illumina HiSeq System as 87-base-pair reads. The authors' pipeline ran thus. In a later analysis, 77 million or so unique TCR beta chains were counted across the roughly 610 repertoires, and roughly 11 million of these chains were shared by at least two donors. Raw reads were error-corrected and collapsed into unique sequences with a nearest-neighbor algorithm that merged closely related sequences to remove PCR and sequencing errors. V, D and J gene segments were assigned by aligning CDR3 sequences to IMGT reference sequences. For a sequence to be retained, a match of at least six nucleotides was required to both a V gene segment and a J gene segment. Rearrangements were classified as productive when the CDR3 lacked stop codons and remained in frame with V and J, and all other rearrangements were classified as non-productive. Following IMGT convention, CDR3 was defined as the stretch from the second conserved V-encoded cysteine up to the conserved J-encoded phenylalanine. The earlier analysis of about 590 of the donors excluded sequences that lacked an unambiguous match to a single V gene segment. An earlier analysis of almost 600 of the donors classified V segments as functional when productive rearrangements were above 56.7% and as segregating when the standard deviation between donors was above 5%. A statistical classification framework was built for diagnosing cytomegalovirus status from the catalog of TCR beta chain sequences. V and J gene assignment, in a later analysis, came from comparing TCR nucleotide sequences with IMGT/GENE-DB human TR gene sequences. The TCRdist pipeline was used in a later analysis to assign CDR3 sequences and most-parsimonious VDJ recombination scenarios. A later analysis defined each TCR beta chain by its CDR3 amino acid sequence plus V-gene family, and excluded reads lacking a unique V-gene family. To address suspected cross-contamination and a sequencing artifact, a later analysis removed under 600 highly shared, low-generation-probability nucleotide sequences. In a later analysis, a clonal expansion index was calculated for each public chain from normalized within-repertoire ranks of inferred template counts. A later analysis computed generation probabilities with a VDJ recombination model fitted to out-of-frame rearrangements, and checked the results against IGoR. In a later analysis, TCR-TCR, TCR-HLA and TCR-CMV co-occurrence was scored with hypergeometric tests, and a repertoire-size bias correction was applied to TCR pairs. In a later analysis, false discovery rates were estimated by permuting HLA or CMV assignments 20 times. A later analysis grouped co-occurring TCRs with DBSCAN, adding TCRdist sequence similarity when clustering within HLA-allele-positive subsets. For co-occurrence clustering, repertoires with fewer than 30,000 or more than 120,000 public chains were excluded, along with 5 or 6 repertoires with anomalous nucleotide sharing. TCRdb obtained this table from immuneACCESS and retained in-frame rearrangements with V and J assigned. These tables miss some clones; where compared with another copy, unresolved V genes account for less than half of the shortfall, and the remainder is unexplained. V, J and clone size are taken as reported in that table, and D and trimming were inferred from the DNA itself. The sample table holds 130,000 to 150,000 clones, of which 78% were seen once. Of the sample, 2.5% to 3% falls within the top ten clones.

From the germline V gene (reference sequence), CDR1 is LNHNV and CDR2 is YYDKDF. V sheds 1 base and J sheds 9 bases, leaving 10 bases between their ends. Spanning cysteine to phenylalanine, the CDR3 consists of 13 amino acids. The kept DNA is CDR3 alone, 39 bases in frame from the first base. On this clone itself: Its antigen is still unknown. Per-base qualities were not stored, and no clone one base away is much larger.

In total, over 600 healthy bone marrow donors made up the cohort. All cohort members were sampled while nominally healthy, although unrecorded immune exposures were likely present. The donor was CMV seronegative and was included in the group of a few hundred seronegative cohort members. A peripheral blood sample was collected from each donor, and TCR beta sequencing was performed on peripheral blood mononuclear cells. The Qiagen DNeasy Blood Extraction Kit was used to extract genomic DNA from the blood cell samples. The rearrangement joined TRBV15 to TRBJ2-1; the D gene cannot be named for sure. Material for sequencing was PBMCs. This clonotype was sampled from a female donor in good health and CMV-seronegative. The CDR3 reads as follows: CATSRVWAVEQFF. The nucleotide sequence is given as TGTGCCACCAGCAGAGTTTGGGCTGTTGAGCAGTTCTTC.